Reported below is one T cell receptor beta chain. The data were taken from a study of cytomegalovirus exposure and HLA in healthy donors. The PCR contained 60 Vbeta and 13 Jbeta primers. Data came from immunoSEQ multiplex PCR; TCRdb stores just in-frame clones and leaves some out. Of 250,000 to 350,000 clones listed, 80% to 90% are singletons. Trimming shortened V by 3 bases and J by 7 bases, and 18 bases separated the two germline ends. The germline gives CDR1 SEHNR, CDR2 FQNEAQ (reference sequence). The CDR3 has 15 residues. The sequence was collected from a man between 40 and 49 years old in good health and CMV-seropositive. This sequence joins TRBV7-9 and TRBJ2-5, with a tentative D call TRBD1 (5 bases). The source material was PBMCs. Here the CDR3 reads CASSFMEGASGTQYF. For the CDR3, the DNA is TGTGCCAGCAGCTTTATGGAAGGGGCCTCAGGGACCCAGTACTTC.